A selection of T cell receptor beta chains follows, all from one sample in a study of T cell repertoires in cytomegalovirus infection. MiXCR, applied by TCRdb to the reads, yields one record per CDR3 protein. The profile covers 200,000 to 300,000 distinct CDR3 sequences, with over 9% appearing a single time and 1.6% taken by the ten largest. Material: PBMCs. Receptors were obtained from a human donor in good health (CMV status not recorded). Some clones in this sample may be carry-over from other donors' samples. Both conserved end residues are part of each CDR3. A D gene is named only where the DNA matches it firmly. Only some rows state a clone size, as once, few, many or a class for expanded clones.

CDR3aa: CASSPRTGEMYEQYF
CDR3nt: TGTGCCAGCTCACCTCGGACAGGAGAAATGTACGAGCAGTACTTC
v_gene: TRBV18
d_gene: TRBD1
abundance: .
j_gene: TRBJ2-7

CDR3aa: CASSQDGMGRADHTGELFF
CDR3nt: TGCGCCAGCAGCCAAGATGGGATGGGGAGAGCAGATCACACCGGGGAGCTGTTTTTT
v_gene: TRBV4-3
d_gene: .
abundance: many
j_gene: TRBJ2-2

CDR3aa: CASSLTGTSGRYEQFF
CDR3nt: TGTGCCAGCAGCTTAACCGGGACTAGCGGGAGGTATGAGCAGTTCTTC
v_gene: TRBV7-3
d_gene: TRBD2
abundance: few
j_gene: TRBJ2-1

CDR3aa: CASSLRQGRGQPQHF
CDR3nt: TGTGCCAGCAGTTTACGGCAGGGGAGGGGTCAGCCCCAGCATTTT
v_gene: TRBV12-3/TRBV12-4
d_gene: .
abundance: few
j_gene: TRBJ1-5

CDR3aa: CASSLQGGSGYTF
CDR3nt: TGTGCCAGCAGCCTCCAGGGTGGCAGCGGCTACACCTTC
v_gene: TRBV3-1
d_gene: .
abundance: .
j_gene: TRBJ1-2

CDR3aa: CASSLRRGANTGELFF
CDR3nt: TGTGCCAGCAGCTTAAGGAGGGGCGCTAACACCGGGGAGCTGTTTTTT
v_gene: TRBV7-2
d_gene: .
abundance: many
j_gene: TRBJ2-2

CDR3aa: CSAQRQSRYGYTF
CDR3nt: TGCAGTGCGCAGCGACAGTCCCGCTATGGCTACACCTTC
v_gene: TRBV20-1
d_gene: .
abundance: .
j_gene: TRBJ1-2

CDR3aa: CASGFLLRGAYSNQPQHF
CDR3nt: TGTGCTAGTGGTTTCCTACTCCGGGGGGCCTATAGCAATCAGCCCCAGCATTTT
v_gene: TRBV12-5
d_gene: .
abundance: many
j_gene: TRBJ1-5

CDR3aa: CSVASSGRNEQFF
CDR3nt: TGCAGCGTTGCCTCTAGCGGGAGAAATGAGCAGTTCTTC
v_gene: TRBV29-1
d_gene: TRBD2
abundance: .
j_gene: TRBJ2-1

CDR3aa: CASSFLLGTDTQYF
CDR3nt: TGTGCCAGCAGCTTCCTGTTGGGTACAGATACGCAGTATTTT
v_gene: TRBV11-2
d_gene: .
abundance: .
j_gene: TRBJ2-3

CDR3aa: CSAHPGSRGPGTQYF
CDR3nt: TGCAGTGCCCACCCAGGGTCGCGGGGACCGGGGACCCAGTACTTC
v_gene: TRBV20-1
d_gene: .
abundance: few
j_gene: TRBJ2-5

CDR3aa: CSAYWDNEQFF
CDR3nt: TGCAGTGCCTACTGGGACAATGAGCAGTTCTTC
v_gene: TRBV20-1
d_gene: .
abundance: few
j_gene: TRBJ2-1

CDR3aa: CASRPRVRTEAFF
CDR3nt: TGTGCCAGTAGGCCGCGCGTACGCACTGAAGCTTTCTTT
v_gene: TRBV19
d_gene: .
abundance: many
j_gene: TRBJ1-1

CDR3aa: CASSEAELAGGETQYF
CDR3nt: TGTGCCAGCAGTGAAGCTGAGCTAGCGGGGGGAGAGACCCAGTACTTC
v_gene: TRBV6-1
d_gene: TRBD2
abundance: many
j_gene: TRBJ2-5

CDR3aa: CASSFVGGLQFF
CDR3nt: TGTGCCAGCAGCTTTGTGGGGGGGCTGCAGTTCTTC
v_gene: TRBV7-9
d_gene: .
abundance: many
j_gene: TRBJ2-1

CDR3aa: CAWSLGDGANVLTF
CDR3nt: TGTGCCTGGAGTTTAGGAGATGGGGCCAACGTCCTGACTTTC
v_gene: TRBV30
d_gene: .
abundance: .
j_gene: TRBJ2-6

CDR3aa: CASSQVQGNTEAFF
CDR3nt: TGTGCCAGCAGCCAAGTCCAGGGGAACACTGAAGCTTTCTTT
v_gene: TRBV4-2
d_gene: .
abundance: few
j_gene: TRBJ1-1

CDR3aa: CASSPIGGYEQYF
CDR3nt: TGTGCCAGCAGCCCCATAGGGGGTTACGAGCAGTACTTC
v_gene: TRBV7-2
d_gene: .
abundance: many
j_gene: TRBJ2-7

CDR3aa: CASSLVQGSNQPQHF
CDR3nt: TGTGCCAGCAGCTTAGTACAGGGTAGCAATCAGCCCCAGCATTTT
v_gene: TRBV7-2
d_gene: .
abundance: many
j_gene: TRBJ1-5

CDR3aa: CASSTGVSTEAFF
CDR3nt: TGTGCCAGTTCCACAGGGGTTAGTACTGAAGCTTTCTTT
v_gene: TRBV19
d_gene: TRBD1
abundance: few
j_gene: TRBJ1-1

CDR3aa: CASSPGSRWDGYTF
CDR3nt: TGTGCCAGCAGCCCCGGGTCCCGGTGGGATGGCTACACCTTC
v_gene: TRBV7-2
d_gene: .
abundance: many
j_gene: TRBJ1-2

CDR3aa: CASSQEGQGNTGELFF
CDR3nt: TGTGCCAGCAGCCAAGAGGGACAGGGGAACACCGGGGAGCTGTTTTTT
v_gene: TRBV4-2
d_gene: TRBD1
abundance: many
j_gene: TRBJ2-2